A single sample is the source of the 23 T cell receptor beta chains below, sequenced in a study of blood T cell repertoires in COVID-19. Generated by immunoSEQ multiplex PCR, the TCRdb table keeps only in-frame clones and is missing some. The sample carries tens of thousands of clones, about two thirds recorded once. The sample was peripheral blood. These receptors were obtained from a boy between 2 and 15 years old with active or convalescent COVID-19.

The J gene is TRBJ2-3, the V gene TRBV2; 9 positions match TRBD2. Germline CDR1 is SNHLY and CDR2 is FYNNEI. CDR3 length: 16 amino acids. Trimming at V came to 6 bases and at J to 5 bases, leaving 12 bases not matched to a gene. The CDR3 region is CASRPLAGEVIDTQYF. CDR3 nucleotide sequence: TGTGCCAGCAGACCATTAGCGGGAGAGGTCATAGATACGCAGTATTTT.

The chain has TRBV5-8 and TRBJ2-4; TRBD2 aligns across 8 bases. Germline V gene lookup returns CDR1 SGHTS and CDR2 YDEGEE. V shed 4 bases, J shed 10 bases, and the junction held 10 bases outside the gene matches. The CDR3 extends over 14 amino acids. CDR3 in DNA: TGTGCCAGCAGCATCTCTCGGACTAGCAAGATTCAGTACTTC. Its protein product is CASSISRTSKIQYF.

This chain uses TRBV11-2 with TRBJ1-2, with D tentatively TRBD1 (5 bases). Trimming shortened V by 1 base and J by 5 bases, and 8 bases separated the two germline ends. The V gene's germline CDR1 is SGHAT and CDR2 FQNNGV. There are 13 residues in the CDR3. The DNA of the CDR3 is TGTGCCAGCAGCTTAGTCGGGGGTTATGGCTACACCTTC. Translating it yields CASSLVGGYGYTF.

V usage is TRBV18 and J usage is TRBJ2-7; 11 bases are a match to TRBD1. J lost 4 bases, V lost 5 bases, and 7 bases had no gene match. Germline assignment: CDR1 KGHSH and CDR2 LQKENI. There are 15 residues in the CDR3. The CDR3 nucleotides are TGTGCCAGCTCATCCCCCGGGACAGGGGGATACGAGCAGTACTTC. Encoded protein: CASSSPGTGGYEQYF.

The rearrangement joins TRBV6-5 to TRBJ1-6; TRBD1 matches at 8 bases. V lost 6 bases and J lost 5; bases outside the gene matches: 6. Germline V gene data show CDR1 as MNHEY and CDR2 as SVGAGI. This CDR3 has 15 residues. In nucleotides, the CDR3 is TGTGCCAGCAGGCCCGACAGGGGTCATAATTCACCCCTCCACTTT. This codes for CASRPDRGHNSPLHF.

V gene TRBV5-4 combines with J gene TRBJ1-6; D remains unclear. V dropped 2 bases and J dropped 3 bases, with 9 bases sitting between them. Germline V CDR1 and CDR2: SGHNT, YYREEE (reference sequence). The CDR3 extends over 15 amino acids. CDR3 region: CASSFSQIYNSPLHF. For the CDR3, the DNA is TGTGCCAGCAGCTTTTCACAGATCTATAATTCACCCCTCCACTTT.

The chain recombines TRBV5-1 with TRBJ1-2, with TRBD1 as a possible D gene (5 bases). V lost 0 bases to trimming and J lost 4 bases, with 16 bases between them. In germline, CDR1 is SGHRS, CDR2 YFSETQ. The CDR3 is made up of 16 amino acids. CDR3 sequence (DNA): TGCGCCAGCAGCTTGGCCACAGGTCCGACTAGCTATGGCTACACCTTC. Its translation: CASSLATGPTSYGYTF.

The chain couples TRBV7-6 to TRBJ2-3, with 7 bases that match TRBD2. Per germline, CDR1 SGHVS and CDR2 FNYEAQ. V gave up 0 bases and J gave up 8 bases; unmatched junction bases: 14. The CDR3 has 17 amino acids. This CDR3 reads CASSLALGTLGGGTQYF. The CDR3, as DNA: TGTGCCAGCAGCTTAGCCCTAGGGACTCTGGGGGGGGGTACGCAGTATTTT.

V gene TRBV5-1 combines with J gene TRBJ2-1, with 9 bases fitting TRBD1. V shed 7 bases and J 7 bases; nucleotides not matched to a gene: 9. Germline CDR1 is SGHRS and CDR2 is YFSETQ. This CDR3 spans 14 amino acids. The CDR3 loop reads CASSTGGARNEQFF. The CDR3 coding sequence is TGCGCCAGCTCTACAGGGGGCGCTCGAAATGAGCAGTTCTTC.

This clone counts as medium-sized (0.01 to 0.1%). This chain links TRBV24-1 with TRBJ2-1; 9 positions match TRBD2. Germline CDR1 reads KGHDR; CDR2 reads SFDVKD. The CDR3 sequence is 16 residues long. Unmatched junction bases numbered 8, after V lost 1 base and J lost 8 bases. The DNA of the CDR3 is TGTGCCACCAGTGATTTTGCGGGGGGGCTCGGGGATGAGCAGTTCTTC. Translated, it gives CATSDFAGGLGDEQFF.

This chain uses TRBV19 with TRBJ2-5; D possibly corresponds to TRBD2 (6 bases). Per germline, CDR1 LNHDA and CDR2 SQIVND (reference sequence). This CDR3 has 14 amino acids. Trimming cost V 5 bases and J 3 bases, with 13 bases left between them. The CDR3 region is CASSQLANKETQYF. DNA for the CDR3: TGTGCCAGTAGTCAGCTAGCGAATAAAGAGACCCAGTACTTC.

V usage is TRBV19 and J usage is TRBJ1-5; no reliable D call. Germline loops: CDR1 LNHDA, CDR2 SQIVND (reference sequence). With 2 bases removed from V and 3 bases from J, the gap between germline ends came to 11 bases. The CDR3 is 15 amino acids. CDR3 nucleotide sequence: TGTGCCAGTAGTATATTAACCAACACCAATCAGCCCCAGCATTTT. This translates into CASSILTNTNQPQHF.

This clone was counted only a few times. This chain connects TRBV28 to TRBJ1-2; TRBD1 matches at 7 bases. V shed 4 bases, J shed 8 bases, and the junction held 7 bases outside the gene matches. CDR1 is MDHEN, CDR2 SYDVKM, per germline. The CDR3 covers 13 residues. The CDR3 DNA reads TGTGCCAGCAGTTCACAGGGGAAAAGAGGCTACACCTTC. This gives the protein CASSSQGKRGYTF.

The V gene is TRBV28, the J gene TRBJ1-2; D may be TRBD1 (5 bases). Germline V gene sequence: CDR1 MDHEN, CDR2 SYDVKM. The CDR3 sequence is 13 residues long. V was shortened by 5 bases and J by 1 base, with 8 bases between the two germline ends. The CDR3 protein is CASSEQVNYGYTF. CDR3 coding DNA: TGTGCCAGCAGTGAACAGGTTAACTATGGCTACACCTTC.

The J gene is TRBJ2-3, the V gene TRBV28; TRBD2 is a possible D gene (7 bases). Trimming removed 2 bases at V and 2 bases at J, with 29 bases between. The CDR3 totals 21 residues. CDR1 is MDHEN and CDR2 is SYDVKM in the germline V gene. The CDR3 protein is CASSLRGGGAWQGSLTDTQYF. The CDR3 nucleotides are TGTGCCAGCAGTTTAAGAGGGGGGGGCGCGTGGCAGGGGTCCCTCACAGATACGCAGTATTTT.

CDR3 residues: CASSPGRQPSNYGYTF. In DNA form, the CDR3 reads TGTGCCAGCAGCCCTGGACGACAGCCAAGTAACTATGGCTACACCTTC. The chain combines TRBV6-2 or TRBV6-3 with TRBJ1-2, with D possibly being TRBD1 (5 bases). CDR3 length: 16 residues. CDR1 and CDR2 from the germline V gene are MNHEY and SVGEGT. V was pared by 6 bases and J by 1 base, with 18 bases between.

The CDR3 sequence: CASSPITGTHYGYTF. The CDR3 DNA is TGTGCCAGCAGCCCCATTACCGGGACTCATTATGGCTACACCTTC. The chain links TRBV4-2 to TRBJ1-2; TRBD1 might be the D (5 bases). Trimming stripped 4 bases from V and 5 bases from J, with 17 bases between. CDR1 is LGHNA and CDR2 is YNFKEQ in the germline V gene. CDR3 length equals 15 residues.

The J gene is TRBJ1-3, the V gene TRBV30; the D is unclear. The V gene lost 0 bases and the J gene lost 0 bases, with 9 bases spanning the gap. Germline V gene data show CDR1 as GTSNPN and CDR2 as SVGIG (reference sequence). The CDR3 loop spans 15 amino acids. This CDR3 is CAWSVGSNSGNTIYF. As DNA, the CDR3 is TGTGCCTGGAGTGTTGGGAGCAACTCTGGAAACACCATATATTTT.

The chain is built from TRBV10-1 and TRBJ2-1; TRBD1 matches 7 bases. Germline CDR1 and CDR2: WNHNN and SYGVQD (reference sequence). The CDR3 loop spans 15 amino acids. The trim removed 3 bases at V and 6 bases at J, leaving 8 bases unmatched. The chain's CDR3 is CASSEAGGLGNEQFF. The CDR3, as DNA: TGCGCCAGCAGTGAAGCAGGGGGTCTAGGCAATGAGCAGTTCTTC.

This clone was recorded a few times. The chain combines TRBV27 with TRBJ2-1, with a weak D call TRBD1 (6 bases). Looked up from germline, CDR1 is MNHEY and CDR2 is SMNVEV (reference sequence). The CDR3 loop spans 15 amino acids. V shed 5 bases and J shed 6 bases, with 17 bases lying between them. The CDR3 spells CASSQDRVGPNEQFF. CDR3 in DNA: TGTGCCAGCAGTCAGGACAGAGTTGGGCCCAATGAGCAGTTCTTC.

There are a few counts of this clone. The J gene is TRBJ2-1, the V gene TRBV6-2 or TRBV6-3, with a weak D call TRBD2 (6 bases). Germline V CDR1 and CDR2: MNHEY, SVGEGT. The CDR3 consists of 16 residues. Trimming removed 0 bases from V and 7 bases from J, with 16 bases in between. CDR3 in DNA: TGTGCCAGCAGTTACTCCATTACTAGCCGCCTGAATGAGCAGTTCTTC. Encoded protein: CASSYSITSRLNEQFF.

Ten or more counts support this clone. The CDR3 DNA follows: TGTGCCAGCAGCTACCGACGAAACCGCGGGGACCGACATTCACCCCTCCACTTT. This codes for CASSYRRNRGDRHSPLHF. This chain joins TRBV4-2 and TRBJ1-6, with a weak D call TRBD1 (5 bases). V was pared by 5 bases and J by 8 bases, with 25 bases between. The CDR3 consists of 18 residues. CDR1 and CDR2 (germline): LGHNA, YNFKEQ.

This clone turned up a few times. The chain is built from TRBV30 and TRBJ1-6; D gene ambiguous. Trimming took off 3 bases at V and 8 bases at J, with 17 bases between the two ends. The CDR3 extends over 15 amino acids. Germline CDR1 is GTSNPN and CDR2 is SVGIG (reference sequence). CDR3: CAWRGPTFRHSPLHF. In nucleotides, the CDR3 is TGTGCCTGGAGGGGCCCGACGTTTAGGCATTCACCCCTCCACTTT.